This TCR beta chain was recovered during a study of T cells in Graves' hyperthyroidism and ophthalmopathy. The study, taken as a whole, reports: Researchers found most expanded thyroid clonotypes above 0.001 in blood as well.

This clonotype was recorded at least ten times. The antigen remains unidentified. Amplification of TCR beta CDR3 regions was performed using RNA transcripts as template. An initial round of RT-PCR targeting the TCR CDR3 relied on the HTBI primer set. TCRdb reprocessed the multiplex PCR reads with MiXCR, giving one entry per CDR3 protein. Among 700,000 or so distinct CDR3 sequences listed, 16% were seen once. The sequencing sample was made of blood. The TCR sequence derives from a man between 18 and 29 years old with Graves' hyperthyroidism.

The CDR3 DNA reads as TGTGCCAGCAGTCCGCAGGGGACGAGGGGCTACACCTTC. This translates into CASSPQGTRGYTF. The chain joins TRBV28 to TRBJ1-2; D is perhaps TRBD1 (6 bases). CDR1 is MDHEN and CDR2 is SYDVKM in the germline V gene. The CDR3 is 13 amino acids. V lost 5 bases and J lost 8, with 15 bases in between.